Listed below are T cell receptor beta chains from one sample, sequenced in a study of cytomegalovirus exposure and HLA in healthy donors. Profiled with immunoSEQ multiplex PCR; TCRdb holds only in-frame clones, not every one. The data contain some 180,000 clones, about four fifths of them singletons. Sequenced sample: PBMCs. The receptors derive from a man between 40 and 49 years old in good health and CMV-seropositive. Both conserved end residues are trimmed from each CDR3.

v_gene: TRBV5-4; j_gene: TRBJ2-3; CDR3aa: ASSLTSTSTDTQY
v_gene: TRBV6-4; j_gene: TRBJ2-3; CDR3aa: ASSNGVSTDTQY
v_gene: TRBV4-3; j_gene: TRBJ2-1; CDR3aa: ASSRTGQYTYNEQF
v_gene: TRBV7-3; j_gene: TRBJ2-1; CDR3aa: ASSLSSGYNEQF
v_gene: TRBV19; j_gene: TRBJ2-2; CDR3aa: ASIDYRRGAAGELF
v_gene: TRBV4-2; j_gene: TRBJ2-1; CDR3aa: ASSQTNNEQF
v_gene: TRBV5-1; j_gene: TRBJ1-2; CDR3aa: ASSLGALAGDGYT
v_gene: TRBV19; j_gene: TRBJ1-1; CDR3aa: ASSDRGRGSGTEAF
v_gene: TRBV4-3; j_gene: TRBJ2-7; CDR3aa: ASSLSQGSFYEQY
v_gene: TRBV6-1; j_gene: TRBJ1-2; CDR3aa: ASKTTGVWGYT
v_gene: TRBV7-7; j_gene: TRBJ2-5; CDR3aa: ASSATGTTQETQY
v_gene: TRBV6-5; j_gene: TRBJ2-1; CDR3aa: ASSPGLLSYNEQF
v_gene: TRBV28; j_gene: TRBJ2-3; CDR3aa: ASTPQGTDTQY
v_gene: TRBV7-2; j_gene: TRBJ2-1; CDR3aa: ASSRLGLAGGGQQF
v_gene: TRBV28; j_gene: TRBJ2-7; CDR3aa: ASREGGYEQY
v_gene: TRBV21-1; j_gene: TRBJ2-1; CDR3aa: ASRPDKSGGNEQF
v_gene: TRBV27; j_gene: TRBJ2-2; CDR3aa: ASSATQITGGQNTGELF
v_gene: TRBV7-8; j_gene: TRBJ2-7; CDR3aa: ASSLGGEGLEQY
v_gene: TRBV6-5; j_gene: TRBJ2-5; CDR3aa: ASSFGQGLY
v_gene: TRBV2; j_gene: TRBJ2-7; CDR3aa: ASSGWGQGSYEQY
v_gene: TRBV15; j_gene: TRBJ1-5; CDR3aa: ATSRGQDTQPQH
v_gene: TRBV5-1; j_gene: TRBJ2-1; CDR3aa: ASSAGTVNEQF
v_gene: TRBV30; j_gene: TRBJ1-1; CDR3aa: AWSIGGGQEAF
v_gene: TRBV7-3; j_gene: TRBJ1-2; CDR3aa: ASSFSQGYGYT
v_gene: TRBV7-6; j_gene: TRBJ1-1; CDR3aa: ASSLARGTEAF
v_gene: TRBV5-4; j_gene: TRBJ2-2; CDR3aa: ASSSGTSGNTGELF
v_gene: TRBV7-9; j_gene: TRBJ1-2; CDR3aa: ASSPAGAGGYT
v_gene: TRBV6-1; j_gene: TRBJ1-4; CDR3aa: ASHTGGVDEKLF
v_gene: TRBV7-9; j_gene: TRBJ2-7; CDR3aa: ASSTHSTSYEQY
v_gene: TRBV29-1; j_gene: TRBJ1-1; CDR3aa: SVEGTDEAF
v_gene: TRBV5-4; j_gene: TRBJ1-2; CDR3aa: ASSIDSPVYGYT
v_gene: TRBV19; j_gene: TRBJ1-1; CDR3aa: ASRGGTADTEAF
v_gene: TRBV15; j_gene: TRBJ2-7; CDR3aa: ATSRVSGLANEQY
v_gene: TRBV28; j_gene: TRBJ1-3; CDR3aa: ASSLIAGGTGNTIY
v_gene: TRBV4-2; j_gene: TRBJ1-4; CDR3aa: ASSQVPGQGQNEKLF
v_gene: TRBV11-1; j_gene: TRBJ2-7; CDR3aa: ASSPRDYSYEQY
v_gene: TRBV11-3; j_gene: TRBJ2-1; CDR3aa: ASSRGSQHEQF
v_gene: TRBV6-1; j_gene: TRBJ1-4; CDR3aa: ASRRGGLEKLF
v_gene: TRBV25-1; j_gene: TRBJ2-7; CDR3aa: ASIARGVHEQY
v_gene: TRBV28; j_gene: TRBJ1-3; CDR3aa: ASSSTGEGNTIY
v_gene: TRBV7-9; j_gene: TRBJ1-1; CDR3aa: ASSGRGGANTEAF